The 4 T cell receptor beta chains below were found in one sample sequenced in a study of cytomegalovirus exposure and HLA in healthy donors (TCRdb year 2017). The library was made by the immunoSEQ multiplex PCR assay. A mixture of 60 forward primers for TCR Vbeta segments and 13 reverse primers for TCR Jbeta segments was used in the multiplex PCR. This immuneACCESS table, as held by TCRdb, lists in-frame sequences with V and J called but not all clones. Of the missing ones, under half trace to an unresolved V gene in checked studies; the others have no known cause. The sample data list about 150,000 clones, and around 79% of these were observed just once. About 4% of the sample lies in the top ten. Sequences were obtained from PBMCs. The receptors were gathered from a human donor in good health.

This chain connects TRBV2 to TRBJ2-6, with D maybe TRBD1 (5 bases). The germline gives CDR1 SNHLY, CDR2 FYNNEI. Trimming left V 1 base short and J 1 base short, with 8 bases between. The CDR3 is 16 amino acids. Written as DNA, the CDR3 is TGTGCCAGCAGTGAAGACCAGGGATCTGGGGCCAACGTCCTGACTTTC. This sequence encodes CASSEDQGSGANVLTF.

The chain carries TRBV27 and TRBJ2-3; D may be TRBD1 (6 bases). Germline values: CDR1 MNHEY, CDR2 SMNVEV (reference sequence). Between the trimmed V and J ends, which lost 5 bases and 1 base, there was a span of 10 bases. This CDR3 is 14 amino acids long. The CDR3 region has the DNA TGTGCCAGCAGTCCCTGGACAGGCACAGATACGCAGTATTTT. Encoded protein: CASSPWTGTDTQYF.

The chain couples TRBV7-2 to TRBJ1-5; D unresolved. With 2 bases removed from V and 3 bases from J, the gap between germline ends came to 8 bases. The CDR3 loop spans 14 amino acids. The V gene's germline CDR1 is SGHTA and CDR2 FQGNSA. CDR3 bases: TGTGCCAGCAGCTTAAGGGAGGCCAATCAGCCCCAGCATTTT. Amino acid sequence: CASSLREANQPQHF.

The V and J genes are TRBV4-3 and TRBJ2-1; 8 positions agree with TRBD2. CDR3 length equals 18 residues. Germline CDR1 is LGHNA and CDR2 is YSLEER. The V gene end was trimmed by 0 bases and the J gene end by 4 bases; junction bases not matched to a gene: 11. DNA for the CDR3: TGCGCCAGCAGCCAAGACCCCCCCGGGACTAGAATTTACAATGAGCAGTTCTTC. Protein product: CASSQDPPGTRIYNEQFF.